Here is one T cell receptor beta chain with its context. The data belong to a study of T-cell reconstitution after alpha-beta-depleted transplantation in children. Molecular barcoding with unique molecular identifiers was used for the TCRbeta library. TCRdb passed the PCR reads through MiXCR, listing each CDR3 protein once. The sample shows over 550,000 distinct CDR3 sequences, more than 9% of them seen only once. The CDR3 spans 12 residues. CDR1 SNHLY and CDR2 FYNNEI come from the germline V gene. V lost 6 bases, J lost 8 bases, and 4 bases stayed unmatched. The sequencing here drew on PBMCs from the stem cell graft donor, taken from the stem cell graft. The TCR comes from a human donor who donated a stem cell graft to a child with acute myeloid leukemia. The rearrangement uses TRBV2 and TRBJ1-2; 9 positions match TRBD1. The CDR3 DNA reads as TGTGCCAGCAGGGACGGGACAGGGGGCTACACCTTC. This gives the protein CASRDGTGGYTF.